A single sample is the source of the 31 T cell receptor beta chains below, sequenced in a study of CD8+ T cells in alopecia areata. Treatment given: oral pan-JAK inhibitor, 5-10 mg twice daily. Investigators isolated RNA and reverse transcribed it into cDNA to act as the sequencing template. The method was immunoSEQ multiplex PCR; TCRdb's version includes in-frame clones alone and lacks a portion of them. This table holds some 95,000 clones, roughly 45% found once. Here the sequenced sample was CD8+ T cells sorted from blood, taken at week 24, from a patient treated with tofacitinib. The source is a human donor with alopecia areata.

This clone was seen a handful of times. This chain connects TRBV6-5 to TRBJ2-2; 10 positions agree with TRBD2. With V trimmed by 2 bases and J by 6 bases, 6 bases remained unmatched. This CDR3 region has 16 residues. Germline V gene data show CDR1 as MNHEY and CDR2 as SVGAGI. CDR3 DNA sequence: TGTGCCAGCAGTTACCCGGGACTAGCGAGCCCCGGGGAGCTGTTTTTT. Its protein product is CASSYPGLASPGELFF.

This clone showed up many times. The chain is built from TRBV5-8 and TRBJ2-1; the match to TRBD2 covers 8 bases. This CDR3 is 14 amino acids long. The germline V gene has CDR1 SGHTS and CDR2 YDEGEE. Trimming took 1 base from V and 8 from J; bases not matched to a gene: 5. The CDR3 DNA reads TGTGCCAGCAGCTTGACGGGAGGGCCGTATGAGCAGTTCTTC. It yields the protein CASSLTGGPYEQFF.

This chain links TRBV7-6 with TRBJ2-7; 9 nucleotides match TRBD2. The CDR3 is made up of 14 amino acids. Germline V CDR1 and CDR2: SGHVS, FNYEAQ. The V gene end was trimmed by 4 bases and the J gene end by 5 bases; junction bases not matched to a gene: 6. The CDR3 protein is CASSSAGTSHEQYF. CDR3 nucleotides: TGTGCCAGCAGCTCTGCCGGGACTAGCCACGAGCAGTACTTC.

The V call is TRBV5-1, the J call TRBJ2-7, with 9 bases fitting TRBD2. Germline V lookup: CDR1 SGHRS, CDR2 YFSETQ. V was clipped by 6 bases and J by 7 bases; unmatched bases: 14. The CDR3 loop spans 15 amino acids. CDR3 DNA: TGCGCCAGCACGTTCGCGGGAGGGGAGTCCGCAGAGCAGTACTTC. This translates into CASTFAGGESAEQYF.

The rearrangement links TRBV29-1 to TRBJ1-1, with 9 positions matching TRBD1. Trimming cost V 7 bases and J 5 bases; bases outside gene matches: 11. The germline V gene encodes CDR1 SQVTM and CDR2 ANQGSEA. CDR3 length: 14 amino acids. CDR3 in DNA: TGCAGCGCCGCCCCGGGACAGGGCCTTACTGAAGCTTTCTTT. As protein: CSAAPGQGLTEAFF.

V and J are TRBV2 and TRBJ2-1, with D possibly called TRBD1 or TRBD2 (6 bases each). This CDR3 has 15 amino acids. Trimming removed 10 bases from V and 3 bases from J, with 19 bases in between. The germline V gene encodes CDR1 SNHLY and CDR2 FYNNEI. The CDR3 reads CATGGGSGYYNEQFF. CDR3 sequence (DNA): TGTGCCACCGGGGGCGGTAGCGGATACTACAATGAGCAGTTCTTC. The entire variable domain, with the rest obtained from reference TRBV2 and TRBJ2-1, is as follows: EPEVTQTPSHQVTQMGQEVILRCVPISNHLYFYWYRQILGQKVEFLVSFYNNEISEKSEIFDDQFSVERPDGSNFTLKIRSTKLEDSAMYFCATGGGSGYYNEQFFGPGTRLTVL.

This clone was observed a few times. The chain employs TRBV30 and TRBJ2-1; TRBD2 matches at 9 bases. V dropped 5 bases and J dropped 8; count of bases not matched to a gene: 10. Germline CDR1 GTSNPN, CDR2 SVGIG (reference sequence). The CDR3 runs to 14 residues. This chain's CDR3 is CAWGAGGAFDEQFF. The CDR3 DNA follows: TGTGCCTGGGGAGCGGGAGGCGCCTTCGATGAGCAGTTCTTC.

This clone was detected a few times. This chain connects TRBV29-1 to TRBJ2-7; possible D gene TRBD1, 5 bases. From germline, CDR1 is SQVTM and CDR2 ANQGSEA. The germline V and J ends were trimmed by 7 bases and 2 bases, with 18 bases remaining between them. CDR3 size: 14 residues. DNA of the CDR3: TGCAGCGCTTCCTTAGGCAGGGCCCCCTACGAGCAGTACTTC. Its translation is CSASLGRAPYEQYF.

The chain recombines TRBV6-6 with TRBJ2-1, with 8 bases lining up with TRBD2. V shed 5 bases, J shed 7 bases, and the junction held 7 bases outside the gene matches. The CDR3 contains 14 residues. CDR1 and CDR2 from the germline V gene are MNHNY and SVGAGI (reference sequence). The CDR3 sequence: CASSRSGGPNEQFF. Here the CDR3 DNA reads TGTGCCAGCAGTAGGTCGGGAGGGCCGAATGAGCAGTTCTTC.

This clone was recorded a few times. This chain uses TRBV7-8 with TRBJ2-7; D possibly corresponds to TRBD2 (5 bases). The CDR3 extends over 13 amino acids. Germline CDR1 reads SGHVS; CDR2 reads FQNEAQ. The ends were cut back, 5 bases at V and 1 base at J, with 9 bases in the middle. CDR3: CASSVSVSYEQYF. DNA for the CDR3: TGTGCCAGCAGCGTTAGCGTGTCCTACGAGCAGTACTTC. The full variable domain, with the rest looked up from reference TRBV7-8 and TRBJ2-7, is GAGVSQSPRYKVAKRGQDVALRCDPISGHVSLFWYQQALGQGPEFLTYFQNEAQLDKSGLPSDRFFAERPEGSVSTLKIQRTQQEDSAVYLCASSVSVSYEQYFGPGTRLTVT.

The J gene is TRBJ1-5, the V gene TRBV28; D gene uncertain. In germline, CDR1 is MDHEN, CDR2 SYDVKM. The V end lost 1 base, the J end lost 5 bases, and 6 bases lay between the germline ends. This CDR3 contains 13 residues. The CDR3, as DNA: TGTGCCAGCAGTTTATTGGGTGATCAGCCCCAGCATTTT. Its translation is CASSLLGDQPQHF.

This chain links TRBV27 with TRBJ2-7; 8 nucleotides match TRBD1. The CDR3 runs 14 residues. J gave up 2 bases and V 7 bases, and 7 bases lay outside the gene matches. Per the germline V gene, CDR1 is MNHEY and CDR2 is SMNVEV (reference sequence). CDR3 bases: TGTGCCAGCACCCAGGGGGCAGGGCCCTACGAGCAGTACTTC. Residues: CASTQGAGPYEQYF.

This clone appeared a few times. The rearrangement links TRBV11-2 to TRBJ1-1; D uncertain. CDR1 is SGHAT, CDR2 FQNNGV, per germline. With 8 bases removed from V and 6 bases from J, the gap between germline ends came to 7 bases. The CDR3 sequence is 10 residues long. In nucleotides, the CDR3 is TGTGCCAGCGGAGGAGCTGAAGCTTTCTTT. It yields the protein CASGGAEAFF.

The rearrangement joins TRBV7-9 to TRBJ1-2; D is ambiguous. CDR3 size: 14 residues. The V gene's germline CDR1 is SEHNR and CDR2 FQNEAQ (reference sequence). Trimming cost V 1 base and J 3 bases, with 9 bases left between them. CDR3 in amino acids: CASSLVREDYGYTF. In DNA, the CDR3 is TGTGCCAGCAGCTTAGTAAGGGAGGACTATGGCTACACCTTC.

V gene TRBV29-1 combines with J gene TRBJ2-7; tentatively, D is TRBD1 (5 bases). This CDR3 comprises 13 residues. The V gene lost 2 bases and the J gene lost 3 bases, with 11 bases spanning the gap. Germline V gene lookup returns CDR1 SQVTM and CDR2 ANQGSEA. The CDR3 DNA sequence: TGCAGCGTTGAACCGCAAGGGGTCTACGAGCAGTACTTC. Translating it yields CSVEPQGVYEQYF.

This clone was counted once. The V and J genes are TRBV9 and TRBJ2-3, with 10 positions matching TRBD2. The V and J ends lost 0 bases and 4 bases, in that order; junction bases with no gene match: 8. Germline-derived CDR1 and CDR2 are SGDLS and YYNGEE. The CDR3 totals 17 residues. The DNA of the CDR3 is TGTGCCAGCAGCGTAGATTCCGCTAGCGGGAGCTCAGATACGCAGTATTTT. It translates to CASSVDSASGSSDTQYF. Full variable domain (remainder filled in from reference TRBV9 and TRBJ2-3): DSGVTQTPKHLITATGQRVTLRCSPRSGDLSVYWYQQSLDQGLQFLIQYYNGEERAKGNILERFSAQQFPDLHSELNLSSLELGDSALYFCASSVDSASGSSDTQYFGPGTRLTVL.

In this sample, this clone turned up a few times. DNA of the CDR3: TGTGCCAGCAGCCAGGGACAAGTGAATCAGCCCCAGCATTTT. This codes for CASSQGQVNQPQHF. The rearrangement uses TRBV13 and TRBJ1-5; a weak D match, TRBD1 (6 bases). Trimming left V 5 bases short and J 4 bases short, with 12 bases between. The germline V gene has CDR1 PRHDT and CDR2 FYEKMQ (reference sequence). The CDR3 runs to 14 residues.

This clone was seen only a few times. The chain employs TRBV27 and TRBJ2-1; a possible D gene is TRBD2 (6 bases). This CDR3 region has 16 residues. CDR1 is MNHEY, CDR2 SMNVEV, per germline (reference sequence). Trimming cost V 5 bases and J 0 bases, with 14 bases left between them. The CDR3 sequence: CASSTISGLSYNEQFF. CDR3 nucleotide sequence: TGTGCCAGCAGTACCATTAGCGGACTCTCCTACAATGAGCAGTTCTTC.

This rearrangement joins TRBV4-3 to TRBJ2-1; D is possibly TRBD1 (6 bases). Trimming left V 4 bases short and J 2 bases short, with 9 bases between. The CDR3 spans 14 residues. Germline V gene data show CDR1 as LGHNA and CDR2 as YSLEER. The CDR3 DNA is TGCGCCAGCAGCCCTAGGACAGCCTACAATGAGCAGTTCTTC. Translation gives CASSPRTAYNEQFF.

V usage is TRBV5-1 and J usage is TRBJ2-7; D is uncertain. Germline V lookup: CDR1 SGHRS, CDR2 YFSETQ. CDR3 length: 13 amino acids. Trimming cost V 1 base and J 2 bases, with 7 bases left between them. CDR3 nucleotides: TGCGCCAGCAGCTTGACGGAAGCCTACGAGCAGTACTTC. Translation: CASSLTEAYEQYF.

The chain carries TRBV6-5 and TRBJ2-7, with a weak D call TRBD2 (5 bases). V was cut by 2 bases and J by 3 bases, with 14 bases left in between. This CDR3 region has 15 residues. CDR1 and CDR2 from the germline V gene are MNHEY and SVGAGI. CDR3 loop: CASSYSVTGNYEQYF. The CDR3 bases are TGTGCCAGCAGTTACAGTGTCACGGGAAACTACGAGCAGTACTTC.

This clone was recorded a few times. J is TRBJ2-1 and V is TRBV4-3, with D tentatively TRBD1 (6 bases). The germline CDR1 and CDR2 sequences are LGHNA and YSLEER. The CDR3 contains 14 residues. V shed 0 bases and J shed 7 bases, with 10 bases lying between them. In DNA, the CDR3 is TGCGCCAGCAGCCAAGATCGAGGGGGTAATGAGCAGTTCTTC. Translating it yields CASSQDRGGNEQFF.

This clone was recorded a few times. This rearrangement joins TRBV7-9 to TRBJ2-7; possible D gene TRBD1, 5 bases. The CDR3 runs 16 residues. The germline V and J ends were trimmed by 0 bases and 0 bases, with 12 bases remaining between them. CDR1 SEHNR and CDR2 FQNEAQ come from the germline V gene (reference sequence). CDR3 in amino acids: CASSLATPDSSYEQYF. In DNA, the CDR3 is TGTGCCAGCAGCTTAGCTACCCCCGACAGCTCCTACGAGCAGTACTTC.

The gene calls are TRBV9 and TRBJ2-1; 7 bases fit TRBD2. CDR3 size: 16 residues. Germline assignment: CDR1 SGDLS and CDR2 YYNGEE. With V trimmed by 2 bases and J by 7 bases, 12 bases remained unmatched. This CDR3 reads CASSVRRENSRNEQFF. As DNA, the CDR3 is TGTGCCAGCAGCGTTCGGCGGGAGAATTCTCGGAATGAGCAGTTCTTC.

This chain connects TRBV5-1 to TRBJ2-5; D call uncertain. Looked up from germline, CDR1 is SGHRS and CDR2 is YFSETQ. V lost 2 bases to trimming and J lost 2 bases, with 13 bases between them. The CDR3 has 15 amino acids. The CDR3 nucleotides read TGCGCCAGCAGCTTCTTGAACGGAGAGCAAGAGACCCAGTACTTC. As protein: CASSFLNGEQETQYF.

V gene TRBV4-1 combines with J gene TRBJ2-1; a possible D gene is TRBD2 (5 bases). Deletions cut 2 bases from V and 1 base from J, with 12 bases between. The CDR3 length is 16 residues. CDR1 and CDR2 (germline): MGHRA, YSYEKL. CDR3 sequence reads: CASSQSPRVSYNEQFF. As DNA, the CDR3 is TGCGCCAGCAGCCAAAGCCCGAGGGTATCCTACAATGAGCAGTTCTTC.

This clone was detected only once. This CDR3 reads CASSSQKDGILGAFF. DNA for the CDR3: TGTGCCAGCAGCTCGCAGAAGGACGGTATTCTAGGGGCTTTCTTT. The rearrangement joins TRBV7-9 to TRBJ1-1; D is unresolved. Germline values: CDR1 SEHNR, CDR2 FQNEAQ (reference sequence). The CDR3 is made up of 15 amino acids. V was trimmed by 4 bases and J by 11 bases, leaving 23 bases between them.

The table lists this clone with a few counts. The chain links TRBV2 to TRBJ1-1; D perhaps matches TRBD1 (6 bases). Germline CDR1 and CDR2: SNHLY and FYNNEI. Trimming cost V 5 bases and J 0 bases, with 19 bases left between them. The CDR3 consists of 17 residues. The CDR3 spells CASSQFTGIALNTEAFF. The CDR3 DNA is TGTGCCAGCAGTCAATTCACAGGGATCGCCTTGAACACTGAAGCTTTCTTT.

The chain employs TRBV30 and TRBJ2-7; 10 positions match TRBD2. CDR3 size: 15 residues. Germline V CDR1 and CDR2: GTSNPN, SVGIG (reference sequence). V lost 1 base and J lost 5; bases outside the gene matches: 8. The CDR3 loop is CAWSGIAGGFDEQYF. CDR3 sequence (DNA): TGTGCCTGGAGTGGAATAGCGGGAGGTTTTGACGAGCAGTACTTC.

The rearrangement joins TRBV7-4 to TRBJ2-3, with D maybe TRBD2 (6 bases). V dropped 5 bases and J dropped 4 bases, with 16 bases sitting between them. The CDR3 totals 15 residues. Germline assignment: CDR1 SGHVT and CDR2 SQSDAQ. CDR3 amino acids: CASSPHAASADTQYF. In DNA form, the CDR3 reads TGTGCCAGCAGCCCCCACGCGGCTAGCGCAGATACGCAGTATTTT.

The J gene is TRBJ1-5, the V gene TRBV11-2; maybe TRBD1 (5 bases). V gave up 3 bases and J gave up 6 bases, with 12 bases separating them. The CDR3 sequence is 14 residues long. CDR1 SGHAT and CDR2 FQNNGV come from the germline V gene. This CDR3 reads CASSFGIGGQPQHF. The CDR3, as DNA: TGTGCCAGCAGCTTCGGAATCGGGGGTCAGCCCCAGCATTTT.